This TCR beta chain appears in the sequencing data of a study of T cell changes during pregnancy in multiple sclerosis. This clone was recorded only once. The assay was immunoSEQ multiplex PCR, and TCRdb's table has in-frame clones only and misses some. The table includes some 60,000 clones, about 91% detected once. The germline V gene encodes CDR1 LGHNA and CDR2 YSLEER. V dropped 2 bases and J dropped 0; count of bases not matched to a gene: 3. The CDR3 is 16 amino acids. The chain has TRBV4-3 and TRBJ2-1, with 8 bases that match TRBD1. The clonotype was recovered from a female donor with multiple sclerosis, enrolled in a pregnancy study. This material consisted of peripheral blood, taken after pregnancy. CDR3 loop: CASSQITGGSYNEQFF. The CDR3 DNA reads TGCGCCAGCAGCCAAATCACAGGGGGCTCCTACAATGAGCAGTTCTTC.